The 14 T cell receptor beta chains below come from one sample, sequenced in a study of cytomegalovirus exposure and HLA in healthy donors. PCR primers comprised 60 Vbeta and 13 Jbeta primers. Some clones are missing from TCRdb's copy, which holds only in-frame ones; the method was immunoSEQ multiplex PCR. This table holds 140,000 or so clones, around 80% found once. Source material: PBMCs. These receptors were obtained from a middle-aged man in good health and CMV-seronegative.

The V call is TRBV10-2, the J call TRBJ1-2; 9 bases match TRBD1. V lost 7 bases, J lost 8 bases, and 5 bases stayed unmatched. This CDR3 has 12 amino acids. Germline V lookup: CDR1 WSHSY, CDR2 SAAADI. The CDR3 DNA follows: TGCGCCAGCAAGGGACAGGGTGGAGGCTACACCTTC. It is translated as CASKGQGGGYTF.

The genes are TRBV5-6 and TRBJ1-1; D possibly corresponds to TRBD1 (5 bases). Per germline, CDR1 SGHDT and CDR2 YYEEEE. The CDR3 extends over 13 amino acids. Trimming removed 4 bases at V and 6 bases at J, with 13 bases between. CDR3 sequence: CASSVAGWPEAFF. DNA for the CDR3: TGTGCCAGCAGCGTGGCAGGGTGGCCTGAAGCTTTCTTT.

The J gene is TRBJ2-7, the V gene TRBV6-1; the match to TRBD1 covers 8 bases. Germline V gene lookup returns CDR1 MNHNS and CDR2 SASEGT. CDR3 length equals 18 residues. V was clipped by 4 bases and J by 4 bases; unmatched bases: 18. The CDR3 reads CASSASWAGGQGIYEQYF. The CDR3 region has the DNA TGTGCCAGCAGTGCATCGTGGGCGGGTGGACAGGGAATTTACGAGCAGTACTTC.

J is TRBJ1-1 and V is TRBV14; 8 bases are shared with TRBD1. Trimming removed 4 bases from V and 8 bases from J; junction bases left unmatched: 12. Germline V gene lookup returns CDR1 SGHDN and CDR2 FVKESK. This CDR3 is 15 amino acids long. CDR3 residues: CASSRQGAGIREAFF. CDR3 nucleotides: TGTGCCAGCAGCCGTCAGGGGGCGGGTATTAGGGAAGCTTTCTTT.

The chain employs TRBV7-2 and TRBJ2-2; no definite D call. V lost 5 bases, J lost 5 bases, and 6 bases lay in between. The CDR3 is 12 residues long. Germline V CDR1 and CDR2: SGHTA, FQGNSA. CDR3 residues: CASSLRTGELFF. The DNA for the CDR3 is TGTGCCAGCAGCCTGAGGACCGGGGAGCTGTTTTTT.

The V gene is TRBV6-5, the J gene TRBJ2-3, with 8 bases aligning to TRBD2. V lost 7 bases and J lost 6; bases outside the gene matches: 6. The CDR3 length is 13 residues. CDR1 MNHEY and CDR2 SVGAGI come from the germline V gene. CDR3 bases: TGTGCCAGCATGCCTAGCGGGCGGGATACGCAGTATTTT. Translation: CASMPSGRDTQYF.

The rearrangement uses TRBV18 and TRBJ2-5; D gene unclear. Germline V gene lookup returns CDR1 KGHSH and CDR2 LQKENI. Trimming pared 3 bases from V and 2 bases from J, leaving 4 bases between. The CDR3 totals 12 residues. In DNA, the CDR3 is TGTGCCAGCTCACCTTCACAAGAGACCCAGTACTTC. Protein: CASSPSQETQYF.

This chain links TRBV7-9 with TRBJ2-5, with 7 bases matching TRBD1. Germline lookup yields CDR1 SEHNR and CDR2 FQNEAQ (reference sequence). CDR3 length: 15 amino acids. V lost 0 bases and J lost 11; bases outside the gene matches: 12. The CDR3 DNA sequence: TGTGCCAGCAGCTTAGCCTCCGGGACAGTGTCGGAGCAGTACTTC. Protein product: CASSLASGTVSEQYF.

This sequence joins TRBV9 and TRBJ2-7; D possibly corresponds to TRBD1 (6 bases). Deletions cut 0 bases from V and 4 bases from J, with 14 bases between. The CDR3 totals 15 residues. Germline V CDR1 and CDR2: SGDLS, YYNGEE. The CDR3 DNA sequence: TGTGCCAGCAGCGTAGAGGGGGACCCCCTTTACGAGCAGTACTTC. It specifies CASSVEGDPLYEQYF.

The rearrangement joins TRBV6-4 to TRBJ2-7; TRBD1 matches 7 bases. Germline V gives CDR1 MRHNA, CDR2 SNTAGT. The CDR3 contains 17 residues. After removal of 2 bases from V and 3 bases from J, the junction contained 13 bases not matched to a gene. CDR3 sequence reads: CASSDALPGTDLYEQYF. The CDR3 nucleotides are TGTGCCAGCAGTGACGCACTTCCCGGGACAGACCTCTACGAGCAGTACTTC.

The chain employs TRBV6-4 and TRBJ2-6, with TRBD1 identical over 7 bases. The CDR3 length is 20 residues. The junction had 14 bases not matched to a gene; V was cut back by 3 bases and J by 0 bases. CDR1 is MRHNA, CDR2 SNTAGT, per germline. Written as DNA, the CDR3 is TGTGCCAGCAGTGAGATAGGGGGCCCGGGAATCCCCTCTGGGGCCAACGTCCTGACTTTC. This translates into CASSEIGGPGIPSGANVLTF.

Comments on this clone: One end of the junction is discordant with germline, which a read error may explain. This chain links TRBV6-1 with TRBJ1-1; no definite D call. This CDR3 contains 16 residues. CDR1 and CDR2 (germline): MNHNS, SASEGT. The CDR3 region is CASSEAEGTENTEALF. Written as DNA, the CDR3 is TGTGCCAGCAGTGAAGCGGAGGGAACAGAGAACACTGAAGCTTTATTT.

The V gene is TRBV18, the J gene TRBJ1-2; 7 bases are shared with TRBD1. V trimming: 4 bases; J trimming: 5 bases; junction bases outside the gene matches: 10. Looked up from germline, CDR1 is KGHSH and CDR2 is LQKENI. The length of the CDR3 is 15 residues. DNA for the CDR3: TGTGCCAGCTCACGAAAAACAGGGGTAGGATATGGCTACACCTTC. It encodes CASSRKTGVGYGYTF.

This clone was observed a few times. This specimen includes other DNA sequences encoding the same CDR3. The chain employs TRBV5-4 and TRBJ1-6; the D gene is possibly TRBD1 (5 bases). Germline V CDR1 and CDR2: SGHNT, YYREEE (reference sequence). With 4 bases removed from V and 9 bases from J, the gap between germline ends came to 11 bases. The length of the CDR3 is 13 residues. The CDR3 DNA sequence: TGTGCCAGCAGCCCTCCCGGGGGTTCACCCCTCCACTTT. Translation gives CASSPPGGSPLHF.